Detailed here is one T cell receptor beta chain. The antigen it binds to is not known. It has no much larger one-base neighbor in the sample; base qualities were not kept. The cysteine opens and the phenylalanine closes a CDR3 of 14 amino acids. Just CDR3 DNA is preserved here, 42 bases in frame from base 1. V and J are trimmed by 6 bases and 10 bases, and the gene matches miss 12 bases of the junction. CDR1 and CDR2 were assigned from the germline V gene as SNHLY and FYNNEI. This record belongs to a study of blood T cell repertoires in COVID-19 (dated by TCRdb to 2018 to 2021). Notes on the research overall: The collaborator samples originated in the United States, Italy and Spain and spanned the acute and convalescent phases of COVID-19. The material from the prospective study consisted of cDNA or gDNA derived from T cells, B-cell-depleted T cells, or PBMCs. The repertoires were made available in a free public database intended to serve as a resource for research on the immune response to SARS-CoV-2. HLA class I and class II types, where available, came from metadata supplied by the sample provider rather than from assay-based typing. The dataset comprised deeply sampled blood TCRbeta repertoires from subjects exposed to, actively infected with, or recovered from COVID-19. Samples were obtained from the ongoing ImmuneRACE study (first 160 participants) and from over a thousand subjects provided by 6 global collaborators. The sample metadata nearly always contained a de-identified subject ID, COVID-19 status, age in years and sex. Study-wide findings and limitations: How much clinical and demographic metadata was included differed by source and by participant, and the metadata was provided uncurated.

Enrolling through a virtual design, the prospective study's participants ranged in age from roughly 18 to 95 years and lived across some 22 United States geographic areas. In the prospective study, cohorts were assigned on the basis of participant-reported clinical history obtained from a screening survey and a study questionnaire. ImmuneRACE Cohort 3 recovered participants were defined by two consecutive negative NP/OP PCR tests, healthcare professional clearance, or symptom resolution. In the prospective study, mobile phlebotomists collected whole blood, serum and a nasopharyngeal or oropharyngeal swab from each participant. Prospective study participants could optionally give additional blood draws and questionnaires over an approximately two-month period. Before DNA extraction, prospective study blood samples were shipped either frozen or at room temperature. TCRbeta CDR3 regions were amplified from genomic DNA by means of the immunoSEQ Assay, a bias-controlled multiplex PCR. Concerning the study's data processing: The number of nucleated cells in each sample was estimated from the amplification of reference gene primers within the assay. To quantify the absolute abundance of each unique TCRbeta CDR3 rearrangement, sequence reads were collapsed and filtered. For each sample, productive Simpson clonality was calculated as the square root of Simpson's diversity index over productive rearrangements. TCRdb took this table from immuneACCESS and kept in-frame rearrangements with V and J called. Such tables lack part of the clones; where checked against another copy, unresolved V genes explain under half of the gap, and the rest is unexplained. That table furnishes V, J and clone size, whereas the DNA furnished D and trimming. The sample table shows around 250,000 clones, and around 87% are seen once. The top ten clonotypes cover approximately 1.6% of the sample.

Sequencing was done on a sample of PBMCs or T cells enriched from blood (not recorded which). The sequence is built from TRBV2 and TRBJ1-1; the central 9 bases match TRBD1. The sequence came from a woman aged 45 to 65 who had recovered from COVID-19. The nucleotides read TGTGCCAGCAGCCGGGACAGGGCCGAGTCGGGAGCTTTCTTT. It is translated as CASSRDRAESGAFF.